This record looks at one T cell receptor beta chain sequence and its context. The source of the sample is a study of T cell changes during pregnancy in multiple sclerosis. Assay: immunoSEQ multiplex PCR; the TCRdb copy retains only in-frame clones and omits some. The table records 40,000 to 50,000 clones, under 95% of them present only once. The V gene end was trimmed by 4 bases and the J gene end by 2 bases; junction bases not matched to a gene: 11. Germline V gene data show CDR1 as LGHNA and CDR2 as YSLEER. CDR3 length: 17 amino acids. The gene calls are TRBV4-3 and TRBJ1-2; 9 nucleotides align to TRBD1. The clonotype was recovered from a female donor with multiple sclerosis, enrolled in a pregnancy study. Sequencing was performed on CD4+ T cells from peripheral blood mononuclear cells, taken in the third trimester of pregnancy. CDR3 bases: TGCGCCAGCAGCCTCATGACAGGGGGGCAGTGGAACTATGGCTACACCTTC. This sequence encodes CASSLMTGGQWNYGYTF.